The 30 T cell receptor beta chains in this list originate from one sample, sequenced in a study of blood T cell repertoires in COVID-19. Measured with immunoSEQ multiplex PCR; TCRdb has only the in-frame clones, and not every one. Altogether about 190,000 clones are present, around 90% being singletons, with the ten largest covering approximately 0.64%. The source material was peripheral blood. These receptors were taken from a man over 45 with acute or convalescent COVID-19.

This clone was observed a few times. The gene calls are TRBV19 and TRBJ2-1; 9 nucleotides line up with TRBD2. V shed 7 bases and J 6 bases; nucleotides not matched to a gene: 4. The CDR3 consists of 13 residues. Germline V gene sequence: CDR1 LNHDA, CDR2 SQIVND (reference sequence). For the CDR3, the DNA is TGTGCCAGTAACCCTAGCGGGGCCAATGAGCAGTTCTTC. This translates into CASNPSGANEQFF.

The chain couples TRBV19 to TRBJ2-5; possibly TRBD1 for D (6 bases). The CDR3 sequence is 11 residues long. Trimming cost V 10 bases and J 5 bases, with 11 bases left between them. Looked up from germline, CDR1 is LNHDA and CDR2 is SQIVND (reference sequence). CDR3 sequence: CATRGIETQYF. The CDR3 DNA reads as TGTGCCACCAGGGGAATCGAGACCCAGTACTTC.

The chain uses TRBV10-3 and TRBJ1-1, with TRBD1 identical over 7 bases. CDR1 and CDR2 (germline): ENHRY, SYGVKD. This CDR3 has 13 residues. V lost 8 bases to trimming and J lost 3 bases; unmatched junction nucleotides: 6. CDR3: CAIGRQGDTEAFF. CDR3 sequence (DNA): TGTGCCATCGGAAGACAGGGTGACACTGAAGCTTTCTTT.

The chain joins TRBV6-5 to TRBJ2-7; D is uncertain. V was trimmed by 6 bases and J by 0 bases, leaving 12 bases between them. Per the germline V gene, CDR1 is MNHEY and CDR2 is SVGAGI. This CDR3 is 14 amino acids long. The CDR3 DNA follows: TGTGCCAGCAGGCCGCCGAGCCCCTCCTACGAGCAGTACTTC. It translates to CASRPPSPSYEQYF.

This chain uses TRBV2 with TRBJ1-5; D might be TRBD1 (6 bases). CDR1 and CDR2 (germline): SNHLY, FYNNEI. This CDR3 region has 14 residues. V was pared by 4 bases and J by 5 bases, with 12 bases between. The CDR3 DNA reads TGTGCCAGCAGTGGGACAGCAGAAGATCAGCCCCAGCATTTT. This translates into CASSGTAEDQPQHF.

The J gene is TRBJ1-3, the V gene TRBV19; unclear D gene. Trimming cost V 4 bases and J 4 bases, with 11 bases left between them. From germline, CDR1 is LNHDA and CDR2 SQIVND (reference sequence). This CDR3 has 14 amino acids. The DNA of the CDR3 is TGTGCCAGTAGTAGAGGGAGAGCGGGAAACACCATATATTTT. Translated, it gives CASSRGRAGNTIYF.

The chain employs TRBV30 and TRBJ2-5; TRBD2 matches at 10 bases. CDR1 and CDR2 (germline): GTSNPN, SVGIG (reference sequence). Trimming cost V 2 bases and J 1 base; bases outside gene matches: 4. The CDR3 has 15 amino acids. The CDR3 region has the DNA TGTGCCTGGAGTACAGGGACTAGCGCCCAAGAGACCCAGTACTTC. Translating it yields CAWSTGTSAQETQYF.

This clone is a singleton in its sample. The chain employs TRBV5-4 and TRBJ2-1; TRBD2 matches at 10 bases. This CDR3 is 17 amino acids long. Germline CDR1 SGHNT, CDR2 YYREEE (reference sequence). The V segment lost 1 base and the J segment 4 bases; nucleotides outside the gene matches: 8. CDR3: CASSLQDLAGVYNEQFF. The CDR3 DNA follows: TGTGCCAGCAGCTTGCAGGACCTAGCGGGAGTTTACAATGAGCAGTTCTTC.

The CDR3: CASSQATGTTVTDTQYF. In DNA form, the CDR3 reads TGCGCCAGCAGCCAGGCCACCGGGACTACCGTCACAGATACGCAGTATTTT. The rearrangement uses TRBV4-1 and TRBJ2-3; the match to TRBD2 covers 7 bases. The J segment lost 2 bases and the V segment lost 3 bases, leaving 11 bases of the junction unmatched. The CDR3 totals 17 residues. Germline loops: CDR1 MGHRA, CDR2 YSYEKL.

V usage is TRBV28 and J usage is TRBJ2-3; TRBD1 matches at 7 bases. This CDR3 is 15 amino acids long. J lost 1 base, V lost 6 bases, and 7 bases had no gene match. Per the germline V gene, CDR1 is MDHEN and CDR2 is SYDVKM. In nucleotides, the CDR3 is TGTGCCAGCAGCATAAAGACAGGGCGCACAGATACGCAGTATTTT. It yields the protein CASSIKTGRTDTQYF.

The rearrangement links TRBV28 to TRBJ2-3, with 8 bases that match TRBD2. Germline loops: CDR1 MDHEN, CDR2 SYDVKM. V lost 6 bases and J lost 1; bases outside the gene matches: 9. This CDR3 region has 16 residues. The CDR3 spells CASSPLAGRGTDTQYF. CDR3 DNA: TGTGCCAGCAGCCCTCTAGCGGGCAGAGGCACAGATACGCAGTATTTT.

The chain links TRBV28 to TRBJ1-2, with D perhaps TRBD1 (5 bases). Germline V gene sequence: CDR1 MDHEN, CDR2 SYDVKM. Trimming removed 5 bases from V and 7 bases from J, with 14 bases in between. The CDR3 sequence is 13 residues long. The CDR3 DNA follows: TGTGCCAGCAGTCTGGGGGGGGTTGGTGGCTACACCTTC. Its translation is CASSLGGVGGYTF.

This clone came up once. The J gene is TRBJ1-1, the V gene TRBV19, with 7 bases lining up with TRBD1. Trimming removed 3 bases from V and 1 base from J; junction bases left unmatched: 14. The CDR3 runs 18 residues. Germline V lookup: CDR1 LNHDA, CDR2 SQIVND (reference sequence). The CDR3 DNA follows: TGTGCCAGTAGTATTAGTTCTGGACAGGCCCCGGGGAACACTGAAGCTTTCTTT. Its protein product is CASSISSGQAPGNTEAFF.

The chain combines TRBV4-1 with TRBJ2-7; D is unresolved. Per the germline V gene, CDR1 is MGHRA and CDR2 is YSYEKL. The CDR3 is 13 residues long. V gave up 0 bases and J gave up 5 bases, with 8 bases separating them. The CDR3: CASSQEGRDEQYF. The CDR3 DNA is TGCGCCAGCAGCCAAGAAGGCCGGGACGAGCAGTACTTC.

The chain joins TRBV6-5 to TRBJ1-5, with 7 bases fitting TRBD1. This CDR3 contains 15 residues. Germline values: CDR1 MNHEY, CDR2 SVGAGI. The V gene end was trimmed by 6 bases and the J gene end by 2 bases; junction bases not matched to a gene: 7. The CDR3 DNA sequence: TGTGCCAGCAGCCTCCAAGGGGGCCGCAATCAGCCCCAGCATTTT. It codes for CASSLQGGRNQPQHF.

The V gene is TRBV7-9, the J gene TRBJ1-4; 9 positions agree with TRBD1. The CDR3 loop spans 14 amino acids. J lost 4 bases, V lost 7 bases, and 4 bases had no gene match. From germline, CDR1 is SEHNR and CDR2 FQNEAQ (reference sequence). The CDR3 coding sequence is TGTGCCAGCACCCCGGGACAGGGTAATGAAAAACTGTTTTTT. Its protein product is CASTPGQGNEKLFF.

The rearrangement joins TRBV7-6 to TRBJ1-6; 9 positions match TRBD1. The junction had 6 bases not matched to a gene; V was cut back by 5 bases and J by 10 bases. The CDR3 is made up of 14 amino acids. The germline gives CDR1 SGHVS, CDR2 FNYEAQ. CDR3 sequence (DNA): TGTGCCAGCAGCCAGAGGACAGGGGTGTCACCCCTCCACTTT. Amino acids: CASSQRTGVSPLHF.

The rearrangement uses TRBV5-5 and TRBJ2-6; a weak D match, TRBD2 (6 bases). Trimming cost V 0 bases and J 0 bases, with 16 bases left between them. This CDR3 has 19 residues. The germline CDR1 and CDR2 sequences are SGHKS and YYEKEE (reference sequence). The CDR3 reads CASSLVGSGFSSGANVLTF. The DNA for the CDR3 is TGTGCCAGCAGCTTGGTAGGGAGCGGGTTCAGCTCTGGGGCCAACGTCCTGACTTTC.

The rearrangement joins TRBV6-5 to TRBJ2-7; possibly TRBD1 for D (6 bases). V lost 6 bases to trimming and J lost 5 bases, with 14 bases between them. The germline V gene encodes CDR1 MNHEY and CDR2 SVGAGI. CDR3 size: 13 residues. The CDR3 is CASRPQGLDEQYF. The CDR3 region has the DNA TGTGCCAGCAGACCACAGGGCCTCGACGAGCAGTACTTC.

The chain joins TRBV27 to TRBJ2-1; D might be TRBD1 (6 bases). Germline CDR1 is MNHEY and CDR2 is SMNVEV (reference sequence). This CDR3 is built from 13 residues. V lost 2 bases and J 6 bases, leaving 8 bases between the germline ends. CDR3 in amino acids: CASSLPGANEQFF. DNA for the CDR3: TGTGCCAGCAGTTTACCAGGGGCCAATGAGCAGTTCTTC.

The rearrangement uses TRBV5-1 and TRBJ2-7, with D possibly being TRBD1 (6 bases). The V gene lost 1 base and the J gene lost 4 bases, with 15 bases spanning the gap. CDR3 length equals 15 residues. Germline V gives CDR1 SGHRS, CDR2 YFSETQ. For the CDR3, the DNA is TGCGCCAGCAGCTTGTTAGGGGGAACGGGATACGAGCAGTACGTC. Encoded protein: CASSLLGGTGYEQYV.

J is TRBJ2-2 and V is TRBV11-2; D is ambiguous. With 2 bases removed from V and 7 bases from J, the gap between germline ends came to 11 bases. The CDR3 is 14 amino acids. Per the germline V gene, CDR1 is SGHAT and CDR2 is FQNNGV. CDR3 in DNA: TGTGCCAGCAGCTTATACCGACAAAACGGGGAGCTGTTTTTT. Its translation is CASSLYRQNGELFF. Based on the CDR3 plus reference TRBV11-2 and TRBJ2-2, the full variable domain is EAGVAQSPRYKIIEKRQSVAFWCNPISGHATLYWYQQILGQGPKLLIQFQNNGVVDDSQLPKDRFSAERLKGVDSTLKIQPAKLEDSAVYLCASSLYRQNGELFFGEGSRLTVL.

The V call is TRBV3-1 (or the pseudogene TRBV3-2), the J call TRBJ2-4; the match to TRBD1 covers 11 bases. CDR3 length: 17 amino acids. Germline V gene lookup returns CDR1 LGHDT and CDR2 YNNKEL (reference sequence). V lost 3 bases, J lost 8 bases, and 12 bases stayed unmatched. The CDR3 is CASSQTGLGDRGYIQYF. The CDR3 region has the DNA TGTGCCAGCAGCCAGACCGGCCTAGGGGACAGGGGGTACATTCAGTACTTC.

This chain links TRBV10-3 with TRBJ1-1, with 7 bases matching TRBD1. This CDR3 has 13 residues. V gave up 8 bases and J gave up 7 bases; unmatched junction bases: 10. Germline loops: CDR1 ENHRY, CDR2 SYGVKD. The CDR3 sequence is CAIVARQGDEAFF. CDR3 sequence (DNA): TGTGCCATCGTGGCGCGACAGGGAGATGAAGCTTTCTTT.

This clone was seen more than once but under ten times. The genes are TRBV6-6 and TRBJ1-3; D remains ambiguous. CDR1 MNHNY and CDR2 SVGAGI come from the germline V gene (reference sequence). Trimming left V 2 bases short and J 0 bases short, with 5 bases between. There are 14 residues in the CDR3. CDR3 residues: CASSYGSSGNTIYF. CDR3 sequence (DNA): TGTGCCAGCAGTTACGGTAGCTCTGGAAACACCATATATTTT.

J is TRBJ2-1 and V is TRBV12-5; TRBD1 agrees at 9 bases. The CDR3 totals 13 residues. J lost 8 bases, V lost 6 bases, and 5 bases had no gene match. The V gene's germline CDR1 is LGHNT and CDR2 FRNRAP. The CDR3 DNA follows: TGTGCTAGTGGCAGAGGACAGGGGTATGAGCAGTTCTTC. This gives the protein CASGRGQGYEQFF.

The chain recombines TRBV24-1 with TRBJ2-5, with TRBD2 matching 8 bases. Germline V gives CDR1 KGHDR, CDR2 SFDVKD. Unmatched junction bases numbered 8, after V lost 2 bases and J lost 4 bases. The CDR3 is 16 residues long. CDR3 nucleotide sequence: TGTGCCACCAGTGATTATGGAGCGGGAGTCGGAGAGACCCAGTACTTC. Protein sequence: CATSDYGAGVGETQYF.

This clone appeared a single time. This sequence joins TRBV7-2 and TRBJ2-3; 8 bases agree with TRBD2. Trimming at V came to 1 base and at J to 2 bases, leaving 5 bases not matched to a gene. Germline CDR1 and CDR2: SGHTA and FQGNSA. This CDR3 is 16 amino acids long. The CDR3 nucleotides read TGTGCCAGCAGCTTAGTTTCGGGAGGGACCACAGATACGCAGTATTTT. Residues: CASSLVSGGTTDTQYF.

The gene calls are TRBV9 and TRBJ2-5; 7 bases are shared with TRBD2. Germline trimming cut 3 bases from V and 2 bases from J; bases unmatched to any gene: 4. The CDR3 length is 14 residues. CDR1 is SGDLS, CDR2 YYNGEE, per germline. In DNA, the CDR3 is TGTGCCAGCAGCGCAGGGACTACACAAGAGACCCAGTACTTC. This sequence encodes CASSAGTTQETQYF.

This rearrangement joins TRBV11-2 to TRBJ2-5; a possible D gene is TRBD2 (5 bases). The CDR3 extends over 14 amino acids. The germline CDR1 and CDR2 sequences are SGHAT and FQNNGV. V was shortened by 3 bases and J by 4 bases, with 12 bases between the two germline ends. CDR3 DNA: TGTGCCAGCAGCTTTACCGGGGTACGAGAGACCCAGTACTTC. Encoded protein: CASSFTGVRETQYF.